The 14 T cell receptor beta chains in this list originate from one sample, sequenced in a study of beta chain features in type 1 diabetes. Expressed TCRB transcripts were sequenced, since all the RNA that had been isolated was reverse transcribed. The method was immunoSEQ multiplex PCR; TCRdb's version includes in-frame clones alone and lacks a portion of them. The profile shows roughly 450,000 clones, about 14% of them singletons. Sequencing was carried out using naive CD4+ T cells from blood. These receptors were obtained from a man between 25 and 39 years old in good health.

This clone has only a few counts. As DNA, the CDR3 is TGTGCCAGCAGCCAAGAGAGCAGAGGAGGAACAGATACGCAGTATTTT. This translates into CASSQESRGGTDTQYF. The chain carries TRBV4-2 and TRBJ2-3; possibly TRBD2 for D (5 bases). Germline V gene lookup returns CDR1 LGHNA and CDR2 YNFKEQ. The CDR3 contains 16 residues. The V end was cut by 0 bases, the J end by 3 bases, with 13 bases between.

This chain connects TRBV7-2 to TRBJ2-7; a possible D gene is TRBD2 (5 bases). From germline, CDR1 is SGHTA and CDR2 FQGNSA. Trimming cost V 5 bases and J 3 bases, with 14 bases left between them. The CDR3 is 14 residues long. The CDR3 DNA follows: TGTGCCAGCAGCATGGGCCCGGCGGGCTACGAGCAGTACTTC. It encodes CASSMGPAGYEQYF. The full variable domain, rest sourced from reference TRBV7-2 and TRBJ2-7, is GAGVSQSPSNKVTEKGKDVELRCDPISGHTALYWYRQSLGQGLEFLIYFQGNSAPDKSGLPSDRFSAERTGGSVSTLTIQRTQQEDSAVYLCASSMGPAGYEQYFGPGTRLTVT.

CDR3 sequence: CASSLRGQENNEQFF. CDR3 DNA sequence: TGTGCCAGCAGCTTGAGGGGACAGGAAAACAATGAGCAGTTCTTC. This chain joins TRBV5-4 and TRBJ2-1, with 8 bases aligning to TRBD1. J was trimmed by 5 bases and V by 1 base; bases with no gene match: 5. The length of the CDR3 is 15 residues. Germline V gene lookup returns CDR1 SGHNT and CDR2 YYREEE (reference sequence).

V usage is TRBV5-4 and J usage is TRBJ2-3; no clear D gene. Trimming cost V 4 bases and J 0 bases, with 12 bases left between them. The length of the CDR3 is 15 residues. CDR1 and CDR2 from the germline V gene are SGHNT and YYREEE (reference sequence). CDR3 region: CASSDPASSTDTQYF. The CDR3 region has the DNA TGTGCCAGCAGCGACCCAGCGTCTAGCACAGATACGCAGTATTTT.

The DNA of the CDR3 is TGTGCCAGCAGCTTAGTCACTGAAGCTTTCTTT. Translating it yields CASSLVTEAFF. This chain joins TRBV7-2 and TRBJ1-1; D gene uncertain. The V gene lost 1 base and the J gene lost 4 bases, with 1 base spanning the gap. The germline CDR1 and CDR2 sequences are SGHTA and FQGNSA. The CDR3 consists of 11 residues.

The CDR3 DNA reads as TGCGCCAGCAGCTTGACCGGGGCAGGGAACACTGAAGCTTTCTTT. Its protein is CASSLTGAGNTEAFF. This chain uses TRBV5-1 with TRBJ1-1; D is possibly TRBD1 (5 bases). Germline assignment: CDR1 SGHRS and CDR2 YFSETQ. This CDR3 is built from 15 residues. V lost 1 base and J lost 1, with 11 bases in between.

This rearrangement joins TRBV5-1 to TRBJ2-5; D gene ambiguous. Germline lookup yields CDR1 SGHRS and CDR2 YFSETQ. V lost 3 bases and J lost 4, with 10 bases in between. The CDR3 has 13 amino acids. CDR3 amino acids: CASSSGRGETQYF. The CDR3 nucleotides are TGCGCCAGCAGCTCCGGACGCGGAGAGACCCAGTACTTC. The whole variable domain, filled in from reference TRBV5-1 and TRBJ2-5, reads KAGVTQTPRYLIKTRGQQVTLSCSPISGHRSVSWYQQTPGQGLQFLFEYFSETQRNKGNFPGRFSGRQFSNSRSEMNVSTLELGDSALYLCASSSGRGETQYFGPGTRLLVL.

This chain uses TRBV14 with TRBJ1-1; 7 nucleotides match TRBD1. Germline V gene sequence: CDR1 SGHDN, CDR2 FVKESK. The CDR3 is 16 residues long. J gave up 9 bases and V 3 bases, and 16 bases lay outside the gene matches. The CDR3, as DNA: TGTGCCAGCAGCCACCTCCAAGACAGGGTGGTGGTTCAAGCTTTCTTT. Its protein product is CASSHLQDRVVVQAFF.

This clone was seen only a few times. This chain connects TRBV5-4 to TRBJ1-2; 10 nucleotides match TRBD1. The CDR3 runs 14 residues. The ends lost 5 bases at V and 7 bases at J; junction bases unmatched: 8. The germline gives CDR1 SGHNT, CDR2 YYREEE (reference sequence). CDR3 DNA: TGTGCCAGCAGACCAAGACAGGGGGCGGGTGGCTACACCTTC. Amino acid sequence: CASRPRQGAGGYTF.

The chain recombines TRBV7-9 with TRBJ2-2; 7 nucleotides agree with TRBD2. Trimming removed 5 bases from V and 5 bases from J; junction bases left unmatched: 5. The V gene's germline CDR1 is SEHNR and CDR2 FQNEAQ (reference sequence). The length of the CDR3 is 14 residues. CDR3 nucleotides: TGTGCCAGCAGCCCCGGACTAGTTACCGGGGAGCTGTTTTTT. This gives the protein CASSPGLVTGELFF. Drawing the rest from reference TRBV7-9 and TRBJ2-2, the complete variable domain is DTGVSQNPRHKITKRGQNVTFRCDPISEHNRLYWYRQTLGQGPEFLTYFQNEAQLEKSRLLSDRFSAERPKGSFSTLEIQRTEQGDSAMYLCASSPGLVTGELFFGEGSRLTVL.

This clone was picked up a small number of times. This chain links TRBV5-4 with TRBJ2-5; no clear D gene. V was clipped by 0 bases and J by 5 bases, with 8 bases between them. Germline loops: CDR1 SGHNT, CDR2 YYREEE (reference sequence). The CDR3 extends over 13 amino acids. CDR3 amino acids: CASSLGHLETQYF. Here the CDR3 DNA reads TGTGCCAGCAGCTTGGGACACTTGGAGACCCAGTACTTC.

The rearrangement joins TRBV2 to TRBJ1-1; D remains unclear. Germline CDR1 SNHLY, CDR2 FYNNEI. Trimming took 5 bases from V and 5 from J, leaving 12 bases between them. The CDR3 has 13 residues. The CDR3 loop is CASSSDVGTEAFF. CDR3 in DNA: TGTGCCAGCAGTTCAGATGTCGGGACTGAAGCTTTCTTT.

This chain links TRBV9 with TRBJ2-3, with D possibly matching TRBD2 (5 bases). In germline, CDR1 is SGDLS, CDR2 YYNGEE. The V end was cut by 3 bases, the J end by 0 bases, with 14 bases between. This CDR3 has 16 residues. CDR3 amino acids: CASSGSGAASTDTQYF. In DNA, the CDR3 is TGTGCCAGCAGCGGGAGCGGAGCCGCTAGCACAGATACGCAGTATTTT.

This clone was seen just once. V is TRBV9 and J is TRBJ1-4; D possibly corresponds to TRBD1 (5 bases). CDR3 length equals 14 residues. V was trimmed by 0 bases and J by 7 bases, leaving 10 bases between them. The germline CDR1 and CDR2 sequences are SGDLS and YYNGEE. Here the CDR3 DNA reads TGTGCCAGCAGCGTAGGCAGGGAAACTGAAAAACTGTTTTTT. Residues: CASSVGRETEKLFF.